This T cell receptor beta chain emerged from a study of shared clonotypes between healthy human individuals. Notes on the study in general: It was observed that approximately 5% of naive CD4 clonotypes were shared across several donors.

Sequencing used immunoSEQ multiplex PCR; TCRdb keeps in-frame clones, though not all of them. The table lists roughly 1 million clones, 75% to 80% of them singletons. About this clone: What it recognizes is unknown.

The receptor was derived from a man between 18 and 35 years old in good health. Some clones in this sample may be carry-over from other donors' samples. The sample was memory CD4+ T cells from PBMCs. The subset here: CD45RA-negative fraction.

DNA of the CDR3: TGTGCCAGCAGTATCCGGGACACCTATGGCTACACCTTC. Its translation: CASSIRDTYGYTF. J is TRBJ1-2 and V is TRBV28; a possible D gene is TRBD1 (6 bases). Germline CDR1 and CDR2: MDHEN and SYDVKM. The CDR3 is made up of 13 amino acids. V shed 5 bases and J shed 4 bases, with 11 bases lying between them.